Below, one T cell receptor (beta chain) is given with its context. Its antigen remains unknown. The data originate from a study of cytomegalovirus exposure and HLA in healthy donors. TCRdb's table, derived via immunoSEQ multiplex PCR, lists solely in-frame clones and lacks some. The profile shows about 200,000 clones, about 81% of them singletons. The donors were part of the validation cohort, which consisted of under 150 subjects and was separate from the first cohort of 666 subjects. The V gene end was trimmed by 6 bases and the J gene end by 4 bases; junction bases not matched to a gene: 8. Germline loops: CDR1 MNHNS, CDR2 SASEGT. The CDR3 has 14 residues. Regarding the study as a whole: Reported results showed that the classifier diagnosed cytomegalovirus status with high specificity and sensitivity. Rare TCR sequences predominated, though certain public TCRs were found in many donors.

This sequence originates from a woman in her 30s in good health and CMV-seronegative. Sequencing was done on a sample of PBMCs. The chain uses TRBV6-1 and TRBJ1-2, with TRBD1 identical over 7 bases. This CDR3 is CASRVNPGGYGYTF. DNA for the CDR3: TGTGCCAGCAGAGTGAACCCAGGGGGCTATGGCTACACCTTC.